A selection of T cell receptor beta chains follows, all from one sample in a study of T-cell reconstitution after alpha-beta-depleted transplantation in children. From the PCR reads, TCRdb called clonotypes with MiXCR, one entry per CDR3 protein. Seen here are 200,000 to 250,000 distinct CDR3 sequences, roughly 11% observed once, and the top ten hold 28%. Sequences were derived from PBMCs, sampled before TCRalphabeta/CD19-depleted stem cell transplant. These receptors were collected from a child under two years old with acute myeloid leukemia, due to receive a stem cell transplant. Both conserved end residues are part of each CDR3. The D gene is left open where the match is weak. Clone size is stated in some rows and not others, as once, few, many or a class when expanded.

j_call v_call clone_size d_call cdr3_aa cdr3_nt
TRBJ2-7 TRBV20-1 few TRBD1 CSAREGQSNEQYF TGCAGTGCTAGAGAGGGACAGTCCAACGAGCAGTACTTC
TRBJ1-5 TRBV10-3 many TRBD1 CAISDPGQGDQPQHF TGTGCCATCAGTGACCCCGGACAGGGGGATCAGCCCCAGCATTTT
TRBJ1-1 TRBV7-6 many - CASSKGGEEAFF TGTGCCAGCAGTAAGGGAGGGGAGGAAGCTTTCTTT
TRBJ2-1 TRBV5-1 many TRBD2 CASSLNVGTSADNEQFF TGCGCCAGCAGCTTGAACGTCGGGACTAGCGCCGACAATGAGCAGTTCTTC
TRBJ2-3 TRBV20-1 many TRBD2 CSATLGGSTDTQYF TGCAGTGCAACCCTCGGGGGGAGCACAGATACGCAGTATTTT
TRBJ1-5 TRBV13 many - CASSSRGQPQHF TGTGCCAGCAGCTCCAGGGGACAGCCCCAGCATTTT
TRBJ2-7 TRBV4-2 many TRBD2 CASSQMETGGVNEQYF TGTGCCAGCAGCCAGATGGAGACGGGAGGGGTGAACGAGCAGTACTTC
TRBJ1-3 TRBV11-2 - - CASSLGGPGNTIYF TGTGCCAGCAGCTTGGGAGGGCCGGGAAACACCATATATTTT
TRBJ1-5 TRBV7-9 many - CASSGQEGNQPQHF TGTGCCAGCAGCGGACAAGAGGGGAATCAGCCCCAGCATTTT
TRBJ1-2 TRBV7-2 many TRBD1 CASSPSYGQGLVYGYTF TGTGCCAGCAGCCCCAGCTACGGACAGGGACTTGTTTATGGCTACACCTTC
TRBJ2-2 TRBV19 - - CASNPPANTGELFF TGTGCCAGTAACCCCCCTGCGAACACCGGGGAGCTGTTTTTT
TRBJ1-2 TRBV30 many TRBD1 CAWSLTGAGYTF TGTGCCTGGAGTTTGACAGGGGCAGGCTACACCTTC
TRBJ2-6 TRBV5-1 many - CASSSTGTGANVLTF TGCGCCAGCAGCTCAACAGGCACTGGGGCCAACGTCCTGACTTTC
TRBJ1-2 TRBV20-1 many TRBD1 CSARVPGQYDSNGYTF TGCAGTGCTAGAGTGCCGGGACAGTACGACTCTAATGGCTACACCTTC
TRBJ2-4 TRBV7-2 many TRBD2 CASSTSGGAVSKNIQYF TGTGCCAGCAGCACCAGCGGGGGGGCAGTGTCCAAAAACATTCAGTACTTC
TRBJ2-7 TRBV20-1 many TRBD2 CSARRTSGIQQYF TGCAGTGCTCGTCGGACTAGCGGGATACAGCAGTACTTC
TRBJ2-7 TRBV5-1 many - CASSFTGAGTYEQYF TGCGCCAGCAGCTTTACAGGGGCGGGGACCTACGAGCAGTACTTC
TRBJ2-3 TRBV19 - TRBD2 CASSIGAASGSTDTQYF TGTGCCAGTAGTATAGGAGCCGCTAGCGGTAGCACAGATACGCAGTATTTT
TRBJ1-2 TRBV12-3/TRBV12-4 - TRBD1 CASSFTGGTLHYGYTF TGTGCCAGCAGTTTTACAGGGGGCACCCTTCACTATGGCTACACCTTC
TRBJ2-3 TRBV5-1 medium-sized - CASSLDDGMTDTQYF TGCGCCAGCAGCTTGGATGACGGGATGACAGATACGCAGTATTTT
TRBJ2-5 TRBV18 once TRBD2 CASSPRLAEETQYF TGTGCCAGCTCACCTCGGCTAGCGGAAGAGACCCAGTACTTC
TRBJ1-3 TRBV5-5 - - CASRETGNTIYF TGTGCCAGCAGGGAGACTGGAAACACCATATATTTT
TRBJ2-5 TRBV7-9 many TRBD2 CASSLGAGERETQYF TGTGCCAGCAGCTTAGGTGCGGGGGAAAGGGAGACCCAGTACTTC
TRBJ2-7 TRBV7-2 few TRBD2 CASSATSGYQYEQYF TGTGCCAGCAGTGCGACTAGCGGGTATCAGTACGAGCAGTACTTC
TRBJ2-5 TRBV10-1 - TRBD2 CASSDGLAGGLSETQYF TGCGCCAGCAGTGACGGGCTAGCGGGAGGGCTATCTGAGACCCAGTACTTC
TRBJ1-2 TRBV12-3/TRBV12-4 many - CASSIPVSGGYTF TGTGCCAGCAGTATTCCGGTCTCGGGTGGCTACACCTTC
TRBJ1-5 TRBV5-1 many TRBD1 CASSPGTAPNQPQHF TGCGCCAGCAGCCCAGGGACAGCCCCTAATCAGCCCCAGCATTTT
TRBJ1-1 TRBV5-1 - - CASSPAGFTEAFF TGCGCCAGCAGTCCCGCCGGATTCACTGAAGCTTTCTTT
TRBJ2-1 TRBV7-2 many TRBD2 CASSLELAVNEQFF TGTGCCAGCAGCTTAGAGCTAGCGGTCAATGAGCAGTTCTTC
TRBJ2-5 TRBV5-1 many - CASKGSDIEETQYF TGCGCCAGCAAAGGATCGGACATTGAAGAGACCCAGTACTTC
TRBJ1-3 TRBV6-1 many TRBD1 CASRQRDRANTIYF TGTGCCAGCAGACAAAGGGACAGGGCCAACACCATATATTTT
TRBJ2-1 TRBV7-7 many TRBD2 CASSFALAEYNEQFF TGTGCCAGCAGCTTCGCTCTAGCGGAATACAATGAGCAGTTCTTC
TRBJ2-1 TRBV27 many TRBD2 CASSLSELAGDFNEQFF TGTGCCAGCAGTTTATCGGAACTAGCGGGAGACTTCAATGAGCAGTTCTTC
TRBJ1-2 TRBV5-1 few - CASSLAARDLNYGYTF TGCGCCAGCAGCTTGGCCGCCAGAGACTTAAACTATGGCTACACCTTC
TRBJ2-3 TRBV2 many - CASSTWGAGTDTQYF TGTGCCAGCAGCACGTGGGGGGCCGGCACAGATACGCAGTATTTT
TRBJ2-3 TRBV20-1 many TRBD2 CSARDSPSGSDTQYF TGCAGTGCTAGAGATAGTCCTAGCGGGAGTGATACGCAGTATTTT
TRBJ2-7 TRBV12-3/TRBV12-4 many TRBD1 CASSYGTGLYEQYF TGTGCCAGCAGTTACGGGACAGGCCTCTACGAGCAGTACTTC
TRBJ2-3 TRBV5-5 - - CASSILLLTDTQYF TGTGCCAGCAGCATATTACTCCTTACAGATACGCAGTATTTT
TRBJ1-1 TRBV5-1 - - CASSLREGGPGTEAFF TGCGCCAGCAGCTTGAGGGAGGGGGGGCCGGGCACTGAAGCTTTCTTT
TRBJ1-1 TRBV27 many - CASSPGNLNTEAFF TGTGCCAGCAGCCCGGGAAACTTGAACACTGAAGCTTTCTTT
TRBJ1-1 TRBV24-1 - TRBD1 CATSEAGTDEAFF TGTGCCACCAGTGAAGCCGGGACAGATGAAGCTTTCTTT
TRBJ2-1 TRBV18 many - CASSQRASYNEQFF TGTGCCAGCTCACAGCGGGCAAGCTACAATGAGCAGTTCTTC
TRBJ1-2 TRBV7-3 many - CASSPTPTAYGYTF TGTGCCAGCAGCCCAACCCCGACGGCTTATGGCTACACCTTC
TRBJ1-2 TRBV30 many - CAWSERPGGYGYTF TGTGCCTGGAGTGAACGGCCCGGGGGCTATGGCTACACCTTC
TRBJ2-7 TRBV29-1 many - CSVEDPRAVSSYEQYF TGCAGCGTTGAAGACCCGAGAGCGGTAAGCTCCTACGAGCAGTACTTC
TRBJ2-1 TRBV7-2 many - CASSGPPTYNEQFF TGTGCCAGCTCCGGTCCCCCCACCTACAATGAGCAGTTCTTC
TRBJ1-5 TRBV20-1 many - CSASRGAGTPQPQHF TGCAGTGCTAGCCGCGGGGCAGGGACCCCTCAGCCCCAGCATTTT
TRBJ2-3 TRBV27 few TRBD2 CASSPRTSGSYTQYF TGTGCCAGCAGTCCGCGGACTAGCGGGAGTTATACGCAGTATTTT
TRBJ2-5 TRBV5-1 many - CASSLELQQETQYF TGCGCCAGCAGCTTGGAACTCCAACAAGAGACCCAGTACTTC
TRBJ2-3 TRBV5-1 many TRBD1 CASSPGQGSTDTQYF TGCGCCAGCAGCCCCGGACAGGGGAGCACAGATACGCAGTATTTT
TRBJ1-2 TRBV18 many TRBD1 CASSPGTQGASGYTF TGTGCCAGCTCACCCGGGACGCAGGGGGCGTCTGGCTACACCTTC
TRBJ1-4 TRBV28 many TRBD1 CASSSDRELRKLFF TGTGCCAGCAGTTCCGACAGGGAGTTAAGAAAACTGTTTTTT
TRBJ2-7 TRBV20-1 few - CSARGWAYEQYF TGCAGTGCTAGAGGCTGGGCCTACGAGCAGTACTTC
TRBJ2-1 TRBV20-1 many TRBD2 CSANPASGGFDEQFF TGCAGTGCTAATCCGGCTAGCGGGGGGTTTGATGAGCAGTTCTTC
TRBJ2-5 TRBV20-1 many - CSASREGVKTQYF TGCAGTGCTTCCCGAGAGGGGGTAAAGACCCAGTACTTC
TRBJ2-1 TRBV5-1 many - CASSLASTGRNEQFF TGCGCCAGCAGCTTGGCCTCTACGGGTCGGAATGAGCAGTTCTTC
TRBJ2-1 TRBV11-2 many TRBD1 CASSPDRVEYNEQFF TGTGCCAGCAGCCCGGACAGGGTGGAATACAATGAGCAGTTCTTC
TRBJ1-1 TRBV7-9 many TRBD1 CASSYWDRENTEAFF TGTGCCAGCAGCTACTGGGACAGGGAGAACACTGAAGCTTTCTTT
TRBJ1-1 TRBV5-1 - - CASSKTAMNTEAFF TGCGCCAGCAGCAAGACAGCCATGAACACTGAAGCTTTCTTT
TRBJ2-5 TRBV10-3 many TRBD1 CAISEPTGVREETQYF TGTGCCATCAGTGAACCGACAGGGGTGAGGGAAGAGACCCAGTACTTC